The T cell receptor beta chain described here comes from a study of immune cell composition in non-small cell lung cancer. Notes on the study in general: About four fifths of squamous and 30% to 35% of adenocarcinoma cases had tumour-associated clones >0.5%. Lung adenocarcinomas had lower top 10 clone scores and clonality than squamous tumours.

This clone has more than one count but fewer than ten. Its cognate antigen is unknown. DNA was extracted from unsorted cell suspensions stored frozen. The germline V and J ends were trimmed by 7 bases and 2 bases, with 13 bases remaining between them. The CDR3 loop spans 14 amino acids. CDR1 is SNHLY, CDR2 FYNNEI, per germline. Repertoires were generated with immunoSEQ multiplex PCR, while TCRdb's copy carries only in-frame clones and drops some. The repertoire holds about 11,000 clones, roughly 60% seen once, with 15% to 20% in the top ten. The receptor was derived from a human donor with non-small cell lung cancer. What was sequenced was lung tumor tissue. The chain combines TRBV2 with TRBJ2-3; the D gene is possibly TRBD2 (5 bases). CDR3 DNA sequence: TGTGCCAGCATGCCGGGGATAGCCACAGATACGCAGTATTTT. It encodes CASMPGIATDTQYF. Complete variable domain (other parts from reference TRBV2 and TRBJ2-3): EPEVTQTPSHQVTQMGQEVILRCVPISNHLYFYWYRQILGQKVEFLVSFYNNEISEKSEIFDDQFSVERPDGSNFTLKIRSTKLEDSAMYFCASMPGIATDTQYFGPGTRLTVL.